One sample yielded the 5 T cell receptor beta chains listed below, sequenced in a study of beta chain features in type 1 diabetes listed by TCRdb under 2018. Libraries came from the immunoSEQ multiplex PCR assay. All of the isolated RNA was reverse transcribed with the High Capacity cDNA Reverse Transcription Kit, so expressed TCRB transcripts were sequenced. TCRdb stores this immuneACCESS table with in-frame sequences only. Part of the clones is absent; in the studies checked, under half of the shortfall reflects unresolved V genes, and no reason is known for the rest. The sample contains 860,000 or so clones, roughly 16% of them found a single time. 0.02% to 0.025% of the sample comes from the top ten. The source material was naive CD4+ T cells from blood. This specimen's cell subset or site label, per the study, means: true naive CD4+ T cells. These receptors were taken from a woman in her late teens or twenties in good health.

The rearrangement links TRBV9 to TRBJ2-1; D unresolved. V lost 0 bases and J lost 0, with 7 bases in between. CDR1 is SGDLS, CDR2 YYNGEE, per germline. This CDR3 is built from 15 residues. The CDR3, as DNA: TGTGCCAGCAGCGTAGGGCCAAACTCCTACAATGAGCAGTTCTTC. It is translated as CASSVGPNSYNEQFF.

The chain couples TRBV6-6 to TRBJ1-2, with 9 nucleotides matching TRBD1. The CDR3 covers 15 residues. Germline CDR1 is MNHNY and CDR2 is SVGAGI (reference sequence). Germline trimming cut 5 bases from V and 7 bases from J; bases unmatched to any gene: 11. The CDR3 is CASSTRTGALGGYTF. The CDR3, as DNA: TGTGCCAGCAGTACGCGGACAGGGGCCTTAGGTGGCTACACCTTC.

This clone was counted only a few times. The chain employs TRBV11-1 and TRBJ2-2; 10 bases are a match to TRBD2. CDR3 length: 17 residues. V gave up 2 bases and J gave up 5 bases; unmatched junction bases: 8. The germline CDR1 and CDR2 sequences are SGHAT and FQDESV (reference sequence). CDR3 loop: CASSLRLAGEGTGELFF. In nucleotides, the CDR3 is TGTGCCAGCAGCTTACGGCTAGCGGGAGAGGGGACCGGGGAGCTGTTTTTT.

This clone showed up just a few times. Other DNA sequences in this sample translate to the same CDR3. This chain connects TRBV6-1 to TRBJ2-5; TRBD1 is a possible D gene (5 bases). The V end lost 2 bases, the J end lost 5 bases, and 6 bases lay between the germline ends. In germline, CDR1 is MNHNS, CDR2 SASEGT. The CDR3 is 12 amino acids. The CDR3 loop reads CASSESGETQYF. For the CDR3, the DNA is TGTGCCAGCAGTGAATCAGGGGAGACCCAGTACTTC.

About this clone itself: The germline gene is not matched at one end of the junction; a read error may be the cause. V is TRBV6-6 and J is TRBJ2-2; D is uncertain. The germline CDR1 and CDR2 sequences are MNHNY and SVGAGI (reference sequence). CDR3 size: 13 residues. The CDR3: CASSPPNTGELFF. CDR3 bases: TGTGCCAGCAGTCCTCCGAATACCGGGGAGCTGTTTTTT.